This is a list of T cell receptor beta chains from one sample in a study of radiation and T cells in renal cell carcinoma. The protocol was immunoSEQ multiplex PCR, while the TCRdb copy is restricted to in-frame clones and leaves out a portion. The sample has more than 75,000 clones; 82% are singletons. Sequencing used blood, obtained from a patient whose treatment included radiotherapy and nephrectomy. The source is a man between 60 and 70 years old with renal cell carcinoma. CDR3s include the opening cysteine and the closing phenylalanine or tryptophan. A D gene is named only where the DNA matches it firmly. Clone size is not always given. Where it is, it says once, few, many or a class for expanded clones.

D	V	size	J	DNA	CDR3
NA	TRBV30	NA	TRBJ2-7	TGTGCCTGGAGCCTAGGGGAAGCGCCCCGAAATTTC	CAWSLGEAPRNF
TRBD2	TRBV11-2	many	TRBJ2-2	TGTGCCAGCAGCTCCCTAGCGGGAGTATCCGGGGAGCTGTTTTTT	CASSSLAGVSGELFF
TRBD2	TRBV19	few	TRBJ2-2	TGTGCCAGTAGTATACTGGGCGGGAGGGCCCCCGGGGAGCTGTTTTTT	CASSILGGRAPGELFF
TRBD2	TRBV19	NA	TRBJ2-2	TGTGCCAGTAGCCAACTAGCGTCAAACACCGGGGAGCTGTTTTTT	CASSQLASNTGELFF
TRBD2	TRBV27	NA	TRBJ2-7	TGTGCCAGCAGTTTAAAGGGGCTAGCGGGAGGGCGGGGCTACGAGCAGTACTTC	CASSLKGLAGGRGYEQYF
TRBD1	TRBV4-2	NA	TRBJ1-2	TGTGCCAGCAGCCAAGATCCCTCAGGGGGCGCAAACGATGGCTACACCTTC	CASSQDPSGGANDGYTF
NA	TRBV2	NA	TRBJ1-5	TGTGCCAGTCAAGTGGAGTCGAATCAGCCCCAGCATTTT	CASQVESNQPQHF
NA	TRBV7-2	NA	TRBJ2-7	TGTGCCAGCAGCCACGACACAGTCCCCTACGAGCAGTACTTC	CASSHDTVPYEQYF
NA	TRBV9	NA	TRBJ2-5	TGTGCCAGCAGCGTAGGGACAGACTCCCAAGAGACCCAGTACTTC	CASSVGTDSQETQYF
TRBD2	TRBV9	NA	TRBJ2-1	TGTGCCAGCAGCTCCCCGGGGAGGGCAATAGGGAATGAGCAGTTCTTC	CASSSPGRAIGNEQFF
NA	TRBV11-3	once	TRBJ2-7	TGTGCCAGCAGCTTAGCTAGCTCCTACGAGCAGTACTTC	CASSLASSYEQYF
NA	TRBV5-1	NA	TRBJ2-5	TGCGCCAGCAGCTTAAACGGGGGAATAGAGACCCAGTACTTC	CASSLNGGIETQYF
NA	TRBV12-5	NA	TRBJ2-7	TGTGCTAGTGGCTTCCCCTTGTCGACAAGAGACTACGAGCAGTACTTC	CASGFPLSTRDYEQYF
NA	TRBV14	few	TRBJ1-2	TGTGCCAGCAGCCAAGCACAGGACTATGGCTACACCTTC	CASSQAQDYGYTF
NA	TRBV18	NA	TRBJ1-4	TGTGCCAGCTCACAGGACAGAAATGAAAAACTGTTTTTT	CASSQDRNEKLFF
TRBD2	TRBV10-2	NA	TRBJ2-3	TGCGCCAGCCTAATTACTAGCGGGAGCACAGATACGCAGTATTTT	CASLITSGSTDTQYF
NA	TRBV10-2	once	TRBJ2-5	TGCGCCAGCACAGACCAAGAGACCCAGTACTTC	CASTDQETQYF
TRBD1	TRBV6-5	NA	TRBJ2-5	TGTGCCAGCTCCAGGGGGCGGCAAGAGACCCAGTACTTC	CASSRGRQETQYF
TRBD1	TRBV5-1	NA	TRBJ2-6	TGCGCCAGCAGCCCCGGACAGGGGTTAACTGGGGCCAACGTCCTGACTTTC	CASSPGQGLTGANVLTF
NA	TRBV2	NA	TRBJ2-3	TGTGCCAGCAGAGGAAGGGCTATGACAGATACGCAGTATTTT	CASRGRAMTDTQYF
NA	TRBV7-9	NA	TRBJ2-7	TGTGCCAGCAAAAGAACGGGGTCCTACGAGCAGTACTTC	CASKRTGSYEQYF
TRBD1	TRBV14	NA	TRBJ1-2	TGTGCCAGCAGCCTCTCGCCCGGGACAGCCTATGGCTACACCTTC	CASSLSPGTAYGYTF
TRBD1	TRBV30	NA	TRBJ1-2	TGTGCCTGGACCCGGACAGGGGGTGTAAGGGGCTACACCTTC	CAWTRTGGVRGYTF
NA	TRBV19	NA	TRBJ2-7	TGTGCCAGTAGTATTCGGTACAGCTACGAGCAGTACTTC	CASSIRYSYEQYF
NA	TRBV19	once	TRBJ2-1	TGTGCCACCGGTATGAGGGGGGGTGGCCCTTTCAATGAGCAGTTCTTC	CATGMRGGGPFNEQFF